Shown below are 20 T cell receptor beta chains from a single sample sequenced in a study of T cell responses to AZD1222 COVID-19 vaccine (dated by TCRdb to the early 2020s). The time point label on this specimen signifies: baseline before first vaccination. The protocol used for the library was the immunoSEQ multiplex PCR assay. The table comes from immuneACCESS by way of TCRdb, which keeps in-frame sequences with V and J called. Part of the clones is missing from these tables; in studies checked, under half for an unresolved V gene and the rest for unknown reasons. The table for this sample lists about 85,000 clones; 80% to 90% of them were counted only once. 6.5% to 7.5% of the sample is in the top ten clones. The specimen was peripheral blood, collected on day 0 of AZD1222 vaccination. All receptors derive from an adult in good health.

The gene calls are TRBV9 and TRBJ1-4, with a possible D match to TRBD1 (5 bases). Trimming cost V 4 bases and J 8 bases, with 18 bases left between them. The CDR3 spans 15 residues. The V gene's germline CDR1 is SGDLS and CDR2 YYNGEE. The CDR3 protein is CASSTGVGAREKLFF. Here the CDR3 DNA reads TGTGCCAGCAGCACAGGTGTGGGCGCAAGGGAAAAACTGTTTTTT.

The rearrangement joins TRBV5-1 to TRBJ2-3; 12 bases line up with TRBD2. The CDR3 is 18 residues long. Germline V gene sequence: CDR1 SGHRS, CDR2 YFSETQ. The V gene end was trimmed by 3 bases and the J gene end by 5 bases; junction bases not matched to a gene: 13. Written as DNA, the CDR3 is TGCGCCAGCAGCTGGCGCCCTACTAGCGGGGGGCCCGAAGATACGCAGTATTTT. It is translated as CASSWRPTSGGPEDTQYF.

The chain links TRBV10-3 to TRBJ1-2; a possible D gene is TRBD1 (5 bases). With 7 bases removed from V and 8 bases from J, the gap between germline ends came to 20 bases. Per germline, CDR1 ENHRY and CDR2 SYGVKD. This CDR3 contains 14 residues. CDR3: CAITSFRGIGGYTF. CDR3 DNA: TGTGCCATCACCTCTTTTAGGGGAATAGGGGGCTACACCTTC.

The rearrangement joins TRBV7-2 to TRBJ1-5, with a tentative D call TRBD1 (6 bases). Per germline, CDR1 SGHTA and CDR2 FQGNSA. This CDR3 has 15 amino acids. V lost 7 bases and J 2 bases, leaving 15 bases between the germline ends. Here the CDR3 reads CASTPGGLGNQPQHF. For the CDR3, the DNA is TGTGCCAGCACCCCGGGGGGGCTCGGCAATCAGCCCCAGCATTTT.

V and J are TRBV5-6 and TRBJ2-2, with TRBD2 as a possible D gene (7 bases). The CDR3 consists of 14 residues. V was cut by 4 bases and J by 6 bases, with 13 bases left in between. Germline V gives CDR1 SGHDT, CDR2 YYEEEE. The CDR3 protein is CASSPEGGAGELFF. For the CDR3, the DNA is TGTGCCAGCAGCCCGGAGGGGGGGGCCGGGGAGCTGTTTTTT.

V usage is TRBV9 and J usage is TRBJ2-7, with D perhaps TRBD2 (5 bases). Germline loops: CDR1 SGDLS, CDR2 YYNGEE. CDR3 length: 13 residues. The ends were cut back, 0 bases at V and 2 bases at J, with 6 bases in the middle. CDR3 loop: CASSVDGAYEQYF. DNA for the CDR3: TGTGCCAGCAGCGTAGACGGGGCCTACGAGCAGTACTTC.

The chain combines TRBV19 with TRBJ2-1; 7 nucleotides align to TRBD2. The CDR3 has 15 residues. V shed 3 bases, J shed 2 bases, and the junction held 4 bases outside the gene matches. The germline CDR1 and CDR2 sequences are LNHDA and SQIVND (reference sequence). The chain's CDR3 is CASSMGRGAYNEQFF. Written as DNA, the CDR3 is TGTGCCAGTAGTATGGGCCGGGGGGCCTACAATGAGCAGTTCTTC.

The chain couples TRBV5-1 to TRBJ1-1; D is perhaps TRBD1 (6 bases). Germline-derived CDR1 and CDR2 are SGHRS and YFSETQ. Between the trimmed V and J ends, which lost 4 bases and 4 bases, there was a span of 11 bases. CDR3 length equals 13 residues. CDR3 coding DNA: TGCGCCAGCAGCCGTAAAGGGGGCACTGAAGCTTTCTTT. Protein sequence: CASSRKGGTEAFF.

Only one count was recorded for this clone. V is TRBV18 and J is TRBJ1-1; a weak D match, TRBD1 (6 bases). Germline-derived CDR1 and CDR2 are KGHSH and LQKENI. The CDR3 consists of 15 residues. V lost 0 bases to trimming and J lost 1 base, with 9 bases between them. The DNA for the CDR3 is TGTGCCAGCTCACCACCAGGACAGACGAACACTGAAGCTTTCTTT. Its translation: CASSPPGQTNTEAFF.

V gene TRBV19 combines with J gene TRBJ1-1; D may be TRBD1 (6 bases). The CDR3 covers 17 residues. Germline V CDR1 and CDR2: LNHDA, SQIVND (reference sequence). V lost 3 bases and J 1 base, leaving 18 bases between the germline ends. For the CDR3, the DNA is TGTGCCAGTAGTATCGGGCAGGGGACGTTTAGGAACACTGAAGCTTTCTTT. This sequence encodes CASSIGQGTFRNTEAFF.

This CDR3 is CASSSTGGAKNIQYF. The CDR3, as DNA: TGTGCCAGCAGCTCCACAGGAGGGGCCAAAAACATTCAGTACTTC. This chain joins TRBV9 and TRBJ2-4; weak D call: TRBD2 (6 bases). V dropped 4 bases and J dropped 1 base, with 12 bases sitting between them. The CDR3 sequence is 15 residues long. Germline CDR1 SGDLS, CDR2 YYNGEE. Looking up the rest from reference TRBV9 and TRBJ2-4 gives the full variable domain: DSGVTQTPKHLITATGQRVTLRCSPRSGDLSVYWYQQSLDQGLQFLIQYYNGEERAKGNILERFSAQQFPDLHSELNLSSLELGDSALYFCASSSTGGAKNIQYFGAGTRLSVL.

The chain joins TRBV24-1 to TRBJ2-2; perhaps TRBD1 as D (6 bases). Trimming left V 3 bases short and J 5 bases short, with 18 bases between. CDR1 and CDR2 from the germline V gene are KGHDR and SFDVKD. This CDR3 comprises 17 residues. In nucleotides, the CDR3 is TGTGCCACCAGTGATCCCCCCGGGACACTGGGGACCGGGGAGCTGTTTTTT. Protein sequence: CATSDPPGTLGTGELFF.

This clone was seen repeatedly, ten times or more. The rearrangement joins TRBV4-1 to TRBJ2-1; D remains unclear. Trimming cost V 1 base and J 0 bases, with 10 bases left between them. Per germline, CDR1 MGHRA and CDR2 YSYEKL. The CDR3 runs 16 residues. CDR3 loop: CASSQGTELSYNEQFF. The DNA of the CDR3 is TGCGCCAGCAGCCAAGGGACGGAGCTCTCCTACAATGAGCAGTTCTTC.

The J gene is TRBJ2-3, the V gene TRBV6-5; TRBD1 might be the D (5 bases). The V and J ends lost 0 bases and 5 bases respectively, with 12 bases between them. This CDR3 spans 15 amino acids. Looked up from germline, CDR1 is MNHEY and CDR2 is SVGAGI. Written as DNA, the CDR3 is TGTGCCAGCAGTTACTCGGGGCTCCCCCGAGATACGCAGTATTTT. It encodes CASSYSGLPRDTQYF.

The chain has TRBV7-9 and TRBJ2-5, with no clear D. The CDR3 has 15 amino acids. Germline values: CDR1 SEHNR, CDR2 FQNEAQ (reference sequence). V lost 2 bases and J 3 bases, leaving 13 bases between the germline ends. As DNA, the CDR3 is TGTGCCAGCAGCTTAAGAGCCCGGACGGAAGAGACCCAGTACTTC. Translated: CASSLRARTEETQYF. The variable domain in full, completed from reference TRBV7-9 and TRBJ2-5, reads DTGVSQNPRHKITKRGQNVTFRCDPISEHNRLYWYRQTLGQGPEFLTYFQNEAQLEKSRLLSDRFSAERPKGSFSTLEIQRTEQGDSAMYLCASSLRARTEETQYFGPGTRLLVL.

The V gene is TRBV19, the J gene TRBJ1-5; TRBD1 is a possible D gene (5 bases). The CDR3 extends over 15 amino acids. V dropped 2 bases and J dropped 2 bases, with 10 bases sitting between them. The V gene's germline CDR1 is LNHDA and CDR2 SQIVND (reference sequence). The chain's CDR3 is CASSIMAQGNQPQHF. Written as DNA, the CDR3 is TGTGCCAGTAGTATAATGGCACAGGGCAATCAGCCCCAGCATTTT.

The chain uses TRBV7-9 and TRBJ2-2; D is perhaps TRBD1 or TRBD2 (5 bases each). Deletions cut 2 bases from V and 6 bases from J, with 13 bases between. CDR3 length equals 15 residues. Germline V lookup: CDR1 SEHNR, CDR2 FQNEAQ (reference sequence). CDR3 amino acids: CASSLRGSIPGELFF. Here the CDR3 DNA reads TGTGCCAGCAGCTTACGGGGCAGTATCCCCGGGGAGCTGTTTTTT.

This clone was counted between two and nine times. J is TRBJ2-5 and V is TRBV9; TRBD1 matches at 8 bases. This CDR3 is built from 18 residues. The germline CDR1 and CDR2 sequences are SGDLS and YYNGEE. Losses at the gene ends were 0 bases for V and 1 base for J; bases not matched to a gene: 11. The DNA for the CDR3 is TGTGCCAGCAGCGTAGGGGTAGGACAGGGATCGGGCCAAGAGACCCAGTACTTC. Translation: CASSVGVGQGSGQETQYF.

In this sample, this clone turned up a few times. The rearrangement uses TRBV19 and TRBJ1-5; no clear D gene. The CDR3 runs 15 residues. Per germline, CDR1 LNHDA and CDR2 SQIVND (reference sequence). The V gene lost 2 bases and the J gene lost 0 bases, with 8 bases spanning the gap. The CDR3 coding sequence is TGTGCCAGTAGTATAATTACGATTAGCAATCAGCCCCAGCATTTT. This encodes CASSIITISNQPQHF.

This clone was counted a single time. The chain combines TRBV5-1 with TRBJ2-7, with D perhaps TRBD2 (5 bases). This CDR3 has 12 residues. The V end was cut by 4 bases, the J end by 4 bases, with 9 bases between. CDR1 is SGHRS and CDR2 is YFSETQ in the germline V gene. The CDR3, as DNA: TGCGCCAGCAGCCGGGAATGGTACGAGCAGTACTTC. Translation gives CASSREWYEQYF.